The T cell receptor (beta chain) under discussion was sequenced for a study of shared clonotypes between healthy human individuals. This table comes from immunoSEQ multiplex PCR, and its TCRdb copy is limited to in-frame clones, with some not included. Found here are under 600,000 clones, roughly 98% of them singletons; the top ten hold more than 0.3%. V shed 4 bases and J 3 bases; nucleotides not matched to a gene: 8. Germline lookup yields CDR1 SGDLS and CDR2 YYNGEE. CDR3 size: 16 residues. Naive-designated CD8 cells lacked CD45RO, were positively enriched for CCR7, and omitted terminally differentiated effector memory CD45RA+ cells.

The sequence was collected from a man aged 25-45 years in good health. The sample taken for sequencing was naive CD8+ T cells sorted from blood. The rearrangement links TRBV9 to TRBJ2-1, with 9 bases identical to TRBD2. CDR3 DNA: TGTGCCAGCAGCCTCTCGGGCGGGAGGGTCTACAATGAGCAGTTCTTC. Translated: CASSLSGGRVYNEQFF.